The text below deals with one T cell receptor (beta chain). The data are from a study of blood T cell repertoires in COVID-19. The method was immunoSEQ multiplex PCR; TCRdb's version includes in-frame clones alone and lacks a portion of them. The table lists around 110,000 clones, about four fifths of them singletons. Sequenced sample: peripheral blood. The sequence came from a man aged 60-69 years with active or convalescent COVID-19.

The chain's CDR3 is CASGPGEDTGELFF. The CDR3, as DNA: TGTGCTAGTGGTCCCGGGGAGGACACCGGGGAGCTGTTTTTT. This rearrangement joins TRBV12-5 to TRBJ2-2; TRBD2 might be the D (6 bases). Germline CDR1 reads LGHNT; CDR2 reads FRNRAP. With 5 bases removed from V and 3 bases from J, the gap between germline ends came to 10 bases. CDR3 length: 14 amino acids.